The 4 T cell receptor beta chains listed next were all sequenced from one sample in a study of blood T cell repertoires in COVID-19. Sequencing used immunoSEQ multiplex PCR; TCRdb keeps in-frame clones, though not all of them. The sample lists about 150,000 clones; around 79% were seen once. The specimen sequenced was peripheral blood. The receptor source for this set is a man older than 75 with acute or convalescent COVID-19.

V gene TRBV5-4 combines with J gene TRBJ2-1; TRBD2 aligns across 11 bases. In germline, CDR1 is SGHNT, CDR2 YYREEE (reference sequence). The CDR3 sequence is 15 residues long. Trimming took 2 bases from V and 5 from J; bases not matched to a gene: 3. The CDR3 sequence: CASSFRLAGNNEQFF. The CDR3 coding sequence is TGTGCCAGCAGCTTCCGACTAGCGGGGAACAATGAGCAGTTCTTC.

The chain employs TRBV4-3 and TRBJ1-2, with D possibly matching TRBD1 (5 bases). From germline, CDR1 is LGHNA and CDR2 YSLEER. Between the trimmed V and J ends, which lost 0 bases and 0 bases, there was a span of 8 bases. The CDR3 totals 15 residues. CDR3 coding DNA: TGCGCCAGCAGCCAAGATGGGGGGGCTAACTATGGCTACACCTTC. Translated, it gives CASSQDGGANYGYTF.

The genes are TRBV7-3 and TRBJ2-3; D might be TRBD2 (6 bases). V gave up 2 bases and J gave up 7 bases, with 7 bases separating them. The germline CDR1 and CDR2 sequences are SGHTA and FQGTGA. CDR3 length: 12 residues. Written as DNA, the CDR3 is TGTGCCAGCAGCTTAGGCGGGAATACGCAGTATTTT. As protein: CASSLGGNTQYF.

V is TRBV7-9 and J is TRBJ2-2, with 8 bases lining up with TRBD1. CDR3 length: 16 residues. The germline CDR1 and CDR2 sequences are SEHNR and FQNEAQ (reference sequence). Trimming removed 2 bases from V and 4 bases from J; junction bases left unmatched: 6. The CDR3 DNA is TGTGCCAGCAGCTTAACCGACAGGGGTAGCACCGGGGAGCTGTTTTTT. This sequence encodes CASSLTDRGSTGELFF.